These T cell receptor beta chains were read from a single sample in a study of CXCR3-negative and CXCR3-positive naive CD8 T cells. TCRdb processed the 5' RACE reads again and assigns one entry to each CDR3 protein, with no DNA. This repertoire comprises 45,000 to 55,000 distinct CDR3 sequences; its ten largest clones make up 15%. The sequencing sample was made of memory CD8+ T cells from blood. Every receptor here comes from a human donor in good health. Some clones in this sample may be carry-over from other donors' samples. Each CDR3 is given with its conserved first and last residue. The order of the fields is CDR3 length, V gene, clone size, J gene, CDR3 protein. Rows may omit the clone size; those that give it use once, few, many or a size class.

>15|TRBV9|NA|TRBJ2-2
CASSFGGANTGELFF
>16|TRBV7-3|NA|TRBJ2-5
CASSDGLQGPQETQYF
>15|TRBV5-5|NA|TRBJ2-1
CASSLAGPPLNEQFF
>11|TRBV7-2|NA|TRBJ1-1
CASREASEAFF
>14|TRBV29-1|NA|TRBJ2-7
CSVEIGGPSYEQYF
>15|TRBV29-1|NA|TRBJ2-1
CSVESYGTPKDEQFF
>17|TRBV7-9|NA|TRBJ2-3
CASSLASGGASTDTQYF
>15|TRBV28|NA|TRBJ1-5
CASRGTVLSNQPQHF
>15|TRBV12-3/TRBV12-4|NA|TRBJ2-7
CASSFSPGARTGQYF
>19|TRBV6-2/TRBV6-3|NA|TRBJ2-7
CASRPIRDSRIPSSYEQYF
>13|TRBV20-1|NA|TRBJ2-7
CSAGPDRSYEQYF
>14|TRBV29-1|NA|TRBJ2-7
CSVVYSTGHYEQYF
>12|TRBV29-1|NA|TRBJ2-7
CSVRGNRYEQYF
>18|TRBV7-9|NA|TRBJ2-4
CASSFGPRRSLAKNIQYF
>15|TRBV29-1|NA|TRBJ2-3
CSAPNPDFYTDTQYF
>13|TRBV12-3/TRBV12-4|NA|TRBJ2-3
CASPGPPTDTQYF
>13|TRBV5-1|NA|TRBJ1-1
CASSLEQNTEAFF
>18|TRBV20-1|NA|TRBJ2-7
CSSSDKGGGLARSYEQYF
>15|TRBV5-1|NA|TRBJ2-7
CASSLGGGDHYEQYF
>18|TRBV7-2|NA|TRBJ2-1
CASSFVPQGLLGGNEQFF
>14|TRBV6-5|NA|TRBJ2-1
CASRQGLGAGEQFF
>16|TRBV28|NA|TRBJ2-7
CASSLFEEGGGYEQYF
>15|TRBV4-1|NA|TRBJ1-4
CASSPAPGPNEKLFF
>14|TRBV13|NA|TRBJ2-2
CASSENGLSGELFF
>16|TRBV4-1|NA|TRBJ1-2
CASSQEAGTTNYGYTF
>14|TRBV27|NA|TRBJ2-3
CASRRGLAEDTQYF
>15|TRBV7-9|NA|TRBJ1-2
CASSPTDRGLGGYTF
>14|TRBV6-4|NA|TRBJ1-6
CASSATGDNSPLHF
>15|TRBV7-6|medium-sized|TRBJ2-5
CASSPREGRLETQYF
>16|TRBV28|NA|TRBJ1-6
CASSNPRSPYNSPLHF
>13|TRBV28|NA|TRBJ2-7
CASRPGSSVEQYF
>14|TRBV29-1|NA|TRBJ2-1
CSVAKVGQDNEQFF
>14|TRBV28|NA|TRBJ2-7
CASQTSGTTYEQYF
>14|TRBV28|NA|TRBJ2-1
CASSLPGRYNEQFF
>17|TRBV5-5|NA|TRBJ2-3
CASSLPLAASGADTQYF
>14|TRBV10-3|NA|TRBJ2-1
CAISVGSDYNEQFF
>17|TRBV3-1|NA|TRBJ2-3
CASSQVTLAGETDTQYF
>15|TRBV5-1|NA|TRBJ1-5
CASSLGQSENQPQHF
>18|TRBV28|NA|TRBJ2-6
CASSLVAGQPSGANVLTF
>14|TRBV29-1|NA|TRBJ1-1
CSVEEGVVGTEAFF
>15|TRBV12-3/TRBV12-4|NA|TRBJ2-5
CASSPGGGGQETQYF
>15|TRBV7-9|NA|TRBJ2-5
CASSRVWTPRETQYF
>13|TRBV7-3|NA|TRBJ1-2
CASSLDIASGYTF
>15|TRBV29-1|NA|TRBJ2-1
CSVRTSGFPYNEQFF
>13|TRBV5-6|NA|TRBJ2-7
CASSFILSGEQYF
>13|TRBV6-6|NA|TRBJ1-2
CASRLRGTHGYTF
>15|TRBV11-1|NA|TRBJ2-7
CASSLDGQVSDEQYF
>14|TRBV5-6|NA|TRBJ2-7
CASSAGQADYEQYF
>13|TRBV29-1|NA|TRBJ1-1
CSVDRGDFTEAFF
>14|TRBV28|NA|TRBJ1-4
CASSSTGQDEKLFF
>12|TRBV14|NA|TRBJ2-7
CASSQVDYEQYF
>14|TRBV11-2|NA|TRBJ2-1
CASSLGTPYNEQFF
>15|TRBV7-9|NA|TRBJ2-5
CASSPTDSVQETQYF
>15|TRBV5-6|NA|TRBJ2-2
CASSLWPENTGELFF
>13|TRBV5-4|NA|TRBJ1-1
CAILGGPNTEAFF
>12|TRBV29-1|NA|TRBJ2-7
CSVGDSIYEQYF
>16|TRBV6-5|NA|TRBJ2-2
CASSSNVPTSGGELFF